This T cell receptor (beta chain) was retrieved from a study of T cell repertoires in cytomegalovirus infection. Whole-study context: It was recently identified HLA-C-restricted and well-studied HLA-B-restricted CMV epitopes that the study used. Indications came from public TCR beta signatures; they pointed to CMV infection and to a matching HLA type. Findings of the study overall: What dominated the ex vivo response were HLA-C-restricted CMV-specific TCR beta clonotypes. Summed frequency of shared TCR beta families picked out CMV carriers who also had the relevant HLA.

The V end lost 2 bases, the J end lost 15 bases, and 11 bases lay between the germline ends. Germline V CDR1 and CDR2: MDHEN, SYDVKM. CDR3 length: 11 amino acids. TCRdb itself ran the reads through MiXCR, one entry per CDR3 protein. The sample consists of more than 45,000 distinct CDR3 sequences, 15% to 25% of them appearing once. For this clonotype: Its antigen remains unknown.

The chain joins TRBV28 to TRBJ2-1; D gene uncertain. The sequencing here drew on CD8+ T cells from cultured PBMCs, taken from culture after CMV antigen stimulation. The clonotype originates from a human donor in good health (CMV status not recorded). Some clones in this sample may be carry-over from other donors' samples. CDR3 protein: CASSLALVRFF. The DNA of the CDR3 is TGTGCCAGCAGTTTAGCGCTGGTTCGGTTCTTC.